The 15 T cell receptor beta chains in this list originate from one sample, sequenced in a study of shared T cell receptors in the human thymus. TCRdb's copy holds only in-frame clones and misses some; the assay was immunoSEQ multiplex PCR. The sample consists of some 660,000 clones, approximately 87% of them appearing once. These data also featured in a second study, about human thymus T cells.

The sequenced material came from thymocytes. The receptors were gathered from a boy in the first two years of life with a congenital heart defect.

DNA for the CDR3: TGTGCCAGCGGCCTAGCGGGAGTGTTTCACAATGAGCAGTTCTTC. Its protein product is CASGLAGVFHNEQFF. The chain carries TRBV5-4 and TRBJ2-1; 10 bases align to TRBD2. This CDR3 has 15 amino acids. V was clipped by 7 bases and J by 5 bases; unmatched bases: 9. Germline lookup yields CDR1 SGHNT and CDR2 YYREEE (reference sequence).

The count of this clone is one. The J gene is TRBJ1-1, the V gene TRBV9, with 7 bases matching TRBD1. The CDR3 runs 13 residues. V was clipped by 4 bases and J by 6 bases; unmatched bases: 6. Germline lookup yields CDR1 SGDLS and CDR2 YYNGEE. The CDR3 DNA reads TGTGCCAGCAGCCCTAGGACAGGTCCTGAAGCTTTCTTT. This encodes CASSPRTGPEAFF.

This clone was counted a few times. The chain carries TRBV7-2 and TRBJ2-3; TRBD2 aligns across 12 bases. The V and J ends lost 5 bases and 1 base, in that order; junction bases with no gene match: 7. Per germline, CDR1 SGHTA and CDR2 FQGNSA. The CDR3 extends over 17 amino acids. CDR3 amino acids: CASSPRTSGKRTDTQYF. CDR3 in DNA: TGTGCCAGCAGCCCCAGGACTAGCGGGAAACGCACAGATACGCAGTATTTT. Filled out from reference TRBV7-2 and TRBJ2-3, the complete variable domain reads GAGVSQSPSNKVTEKGKDVELRCDPISGHTALYWYRQSLGQGLEFLIYFQGNSAPDKSGLPSDRFSAERTGGSVSTLTIQRTQQEDSAVYLCASSPRTSGKRTDTQYFGPGTRLTVL.

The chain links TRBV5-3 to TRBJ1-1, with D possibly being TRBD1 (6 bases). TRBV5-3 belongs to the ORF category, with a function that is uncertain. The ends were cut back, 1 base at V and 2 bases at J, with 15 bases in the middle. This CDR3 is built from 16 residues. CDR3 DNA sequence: TGTGCCAGAAGCTTGTCAGTAAAGGGGGAAAACACTGAAGCTTTCTTT. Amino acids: CARSLSVKGENTEAFF.

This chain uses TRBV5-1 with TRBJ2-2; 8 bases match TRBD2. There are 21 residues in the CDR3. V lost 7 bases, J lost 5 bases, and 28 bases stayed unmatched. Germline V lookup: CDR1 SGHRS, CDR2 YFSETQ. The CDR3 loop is CASGMITSGTSRGIETGELFF. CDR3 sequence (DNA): TGCGCCAGCGGGATGATAACATCTGGGACTAGTAGGGGAATTGAAACCGGGGAGCTGTTTTTT.

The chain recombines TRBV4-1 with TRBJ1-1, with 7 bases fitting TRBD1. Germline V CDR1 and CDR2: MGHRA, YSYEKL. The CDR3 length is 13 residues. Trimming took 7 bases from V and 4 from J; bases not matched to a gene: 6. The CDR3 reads CASNDRDATEAFF. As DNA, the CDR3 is TGCGCCAGCAACGACAGGGATGCCACTGAAGCTTTCTTT.

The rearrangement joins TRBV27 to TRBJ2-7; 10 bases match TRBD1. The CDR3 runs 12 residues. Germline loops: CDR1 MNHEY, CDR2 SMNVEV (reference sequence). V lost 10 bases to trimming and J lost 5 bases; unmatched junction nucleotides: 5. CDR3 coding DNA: TGTGCCACCACGACAGGGGGCGACGAGCAGTACTTC. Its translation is CATTTGGDEQYF.

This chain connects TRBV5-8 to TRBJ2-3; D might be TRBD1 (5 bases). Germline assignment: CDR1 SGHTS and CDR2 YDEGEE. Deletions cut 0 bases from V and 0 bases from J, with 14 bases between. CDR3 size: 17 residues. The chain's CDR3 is CASSLGVGRASTDTQYF. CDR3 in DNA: TGTGCCAGCAGCTTGGGGGTGGGCAGGGCAAGCACAGATACGCAGTATTTT.

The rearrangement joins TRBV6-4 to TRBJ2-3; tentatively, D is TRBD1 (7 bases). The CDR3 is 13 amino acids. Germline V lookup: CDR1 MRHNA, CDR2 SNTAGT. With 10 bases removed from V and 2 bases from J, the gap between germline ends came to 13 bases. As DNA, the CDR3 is TGTGCCACCGGGGGACAGAACACAGATACGCAGTATTTT. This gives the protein CATGGQNTDTQYF.

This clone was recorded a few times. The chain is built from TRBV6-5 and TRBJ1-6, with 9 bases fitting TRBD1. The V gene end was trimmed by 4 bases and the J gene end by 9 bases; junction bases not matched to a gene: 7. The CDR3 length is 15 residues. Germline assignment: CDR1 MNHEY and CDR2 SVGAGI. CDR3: CASSSGTGKVSPLHF. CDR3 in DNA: TGTGCCAGCAGTTCCGGGACAGGGAAGGTTTCACCCCTCCACTTT.

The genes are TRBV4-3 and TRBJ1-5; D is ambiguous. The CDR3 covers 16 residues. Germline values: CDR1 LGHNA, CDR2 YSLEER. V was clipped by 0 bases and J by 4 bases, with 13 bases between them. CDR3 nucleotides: TGCGCCAGCAGCCAAGATCTGCGGCGGCATAATCAGCCCCAGCATTTT. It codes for CASSQDLRRHNQPQHF.

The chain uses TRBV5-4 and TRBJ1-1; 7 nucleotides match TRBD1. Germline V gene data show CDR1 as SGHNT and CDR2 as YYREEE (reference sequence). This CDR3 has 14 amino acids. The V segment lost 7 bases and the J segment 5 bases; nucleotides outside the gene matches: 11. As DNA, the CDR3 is TGTGCCAGCGGGGTGGGCAGGGGGATTACTGAAGCTTTCTTT. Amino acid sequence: CASGVGRGITEAFF.

CDR3 in amino acids: CASSLAKSGQQAEGPDTQYF. The CDR3 DNA is TGCGCCAGCAGCTTGGCAAAATCGGGACAGCAGGCAGAGGGGCCAGATACGCAGTATTTT. The chain links TRBV5-1 to TRBJ2-3; 7 bases match TRBD1. V lost 0 bases and J lost 4; bases outside the gene matches: 20. This CDR3 has 20 amino acids. Germline loops: CDR1 SGHRS, CDR2 YFSETQ. The full variable domain, completed using reference TRBV5-1 and TRBJ2-3, is KAGVTQTPRYLIKTRGQQVTLSCSPISGHRSVSWYQQTPGQGLQFLFEYFSETQRNKGNFPGRFSGRQFSNSRSEMNVSTLELGDSALYLCASSLAKSGQQAEGPDTQYFGPGTRLTVL.

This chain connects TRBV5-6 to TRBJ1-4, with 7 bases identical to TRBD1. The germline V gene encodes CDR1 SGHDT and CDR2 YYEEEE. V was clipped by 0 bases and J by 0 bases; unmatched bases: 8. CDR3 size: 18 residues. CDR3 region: CASSLGRGQGATNEKLFF. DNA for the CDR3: TGTGCCAGCAGCTTGGGGCGCGGGCAGGGGGCAACTAATGAAAAACTGTTTTTT.

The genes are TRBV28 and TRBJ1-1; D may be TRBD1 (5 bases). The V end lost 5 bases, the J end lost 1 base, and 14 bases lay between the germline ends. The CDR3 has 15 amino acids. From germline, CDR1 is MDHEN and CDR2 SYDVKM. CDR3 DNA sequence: TGTGCCAGCAGTGAAGAGGGGAGGGAGAACACTGAAGCTTTCTTT. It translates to CASSEEGRENTEAFF. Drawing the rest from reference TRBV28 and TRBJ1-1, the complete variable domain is DVKVTQSSRYLVKRTGEKVFLECVQDMDHENMFWYRQDPGLGLRLIYFSYDVKMKEKGDIPEGYSVSREKKERFSLILESASTNQTSMYLCASSEEGRENTEAFFGQGTRLTVV.